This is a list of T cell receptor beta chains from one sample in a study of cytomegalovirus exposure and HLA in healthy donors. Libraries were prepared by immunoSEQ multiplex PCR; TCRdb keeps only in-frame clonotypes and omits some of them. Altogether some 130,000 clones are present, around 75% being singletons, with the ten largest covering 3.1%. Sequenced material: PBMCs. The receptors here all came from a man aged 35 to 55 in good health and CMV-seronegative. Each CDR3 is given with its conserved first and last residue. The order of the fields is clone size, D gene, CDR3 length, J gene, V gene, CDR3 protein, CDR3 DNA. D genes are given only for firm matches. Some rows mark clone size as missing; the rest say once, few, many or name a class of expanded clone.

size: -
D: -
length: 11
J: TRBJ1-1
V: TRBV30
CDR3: CACGEGTEAFF
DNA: TGTGCCTGTGGGGAGGGCACTGAAGCTTTCTTT

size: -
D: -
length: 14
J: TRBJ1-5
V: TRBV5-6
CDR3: CASSFRGSNQPQHF
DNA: TGTGCCAGCAGCTTTCGCGGTAGCAATCAGCCCCAGCATTTT

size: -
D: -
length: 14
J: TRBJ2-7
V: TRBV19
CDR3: CASSIGDRRGEQYF
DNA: TGTGCCAGTAGTATCGGTGACAGGCGTGGCGAGCAGTACTTC

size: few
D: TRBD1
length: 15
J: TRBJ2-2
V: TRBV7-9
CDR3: CASSLLTGDTGELFF
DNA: TGTGCCAGCAGCCTCCTGACAGGGGACACCGGGGAGCTGTTTTTT

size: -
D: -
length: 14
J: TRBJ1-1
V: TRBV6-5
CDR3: CASSPVWSNTEAFF
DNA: TGTGCCAGCAGCCCGGTCTGGAGTAACACTGAAGCTTTCTTT

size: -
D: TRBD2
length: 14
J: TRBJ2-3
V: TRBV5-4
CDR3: CASSPGGVGDTQYF
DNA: TGTGCCAGCAGCCCCGGGGGGGTGGGGGATACGCAGTATTTT

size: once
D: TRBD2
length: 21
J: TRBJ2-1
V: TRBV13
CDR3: CASSLVLAGRRSRSSYNEQFF
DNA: TGTGCCAGCAGCCTCGTTCTAGCGGGGCGCCGGTCCAGAAGCTCCTACAATGAGCAGTTCTTC

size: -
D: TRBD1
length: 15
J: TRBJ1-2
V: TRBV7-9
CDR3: CASSLADRENYGYTF
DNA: TGTGCCAGCAGCTTAGCGGACAGGGAAAACTATGGCTACACCTTC

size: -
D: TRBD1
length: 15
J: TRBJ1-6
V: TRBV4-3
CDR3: CASSQGDRDNSPLHF
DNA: TGCGCCAGCAGCCAAGGGGACAGAGATAATTCACCCCTCCACTTT

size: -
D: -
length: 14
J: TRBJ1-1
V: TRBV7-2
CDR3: CASSLFRGNTEAFF
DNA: TGTGCCAGCAGCTTATTTCGCGGGAACACTGAAGCTTTCTTT

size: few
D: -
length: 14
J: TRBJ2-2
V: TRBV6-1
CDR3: CASKAGRNTGELFF
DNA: TGTGCCAGCAAGGCAGGGCGGAACACCGGGGAGCTGTTTTTT

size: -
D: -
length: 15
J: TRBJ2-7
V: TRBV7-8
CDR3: CASSLVAVVPYEQYF
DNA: TGTGCCAGCAGCTTAGTCGCAGTGGTCCCCTACGAGCAGTACTTC

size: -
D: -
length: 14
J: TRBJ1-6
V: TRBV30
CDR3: CAWSYRGGNSPLHF
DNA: TGTGCCTGGAGTTATAGGGGAGGTAATTCACCCCTCCACTTT

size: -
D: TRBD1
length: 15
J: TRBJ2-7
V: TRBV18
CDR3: CASSQTGGGTYEQYF
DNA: TGTGCCAGCTCACAGACAGGGGGCGGAACCTACGAGCAGTACTTC

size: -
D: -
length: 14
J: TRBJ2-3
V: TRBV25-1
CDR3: CASSVRTATDTQYF
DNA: TGTGCCAGCAGTGTCCGGACAGCCACAGATACGCAGTATTTT

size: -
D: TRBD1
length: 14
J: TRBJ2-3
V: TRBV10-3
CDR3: CAISLTGFTDTQYF
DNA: TGTGCCATCAGTTTGACAGGGTTCACAGATACGCAGTATTTT

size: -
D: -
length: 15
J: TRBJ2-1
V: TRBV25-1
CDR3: CASRGKGEFWNEQFF
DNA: TGTGCCAGCAGGGGAAAGGGGGAGTTCTGGAATGAGCAGTTCTTC

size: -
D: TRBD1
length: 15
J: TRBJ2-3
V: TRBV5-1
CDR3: CASSANGQVADTQYF
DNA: TGCGCCAGCAGCGCAAACGGACAGGTCGCAGATACGCAGTATTTT

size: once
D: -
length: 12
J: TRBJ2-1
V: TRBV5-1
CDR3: CASSTRAGEQFF
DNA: TGCGCCAGCAGCACCCGAGCCGGTGAGCAGTTCTTC

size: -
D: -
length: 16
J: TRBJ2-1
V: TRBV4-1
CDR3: CASSHKTAFRYNEQFF
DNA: TGCGCCAGCAGCCATAAAACAGCATTCCGCTACAATGAGCAGTTCTTC

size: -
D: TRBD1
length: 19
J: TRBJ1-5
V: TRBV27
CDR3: CASSLWGQGATPGHQPQHF
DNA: TGTGCCAGCAGTTTATGGGGACAGGGGGCTACCCCCGGTCATCAGCCCCAGCATTTT

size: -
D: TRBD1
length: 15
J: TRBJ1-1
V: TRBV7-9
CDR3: CASSAPGQGGTEAFF
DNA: TGTGCCAGCAGCGCCCCGGGACAGGGGGGGACTGAAGCTTTCTTT

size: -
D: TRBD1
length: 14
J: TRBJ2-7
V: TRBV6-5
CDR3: CASNPDRGGREQYF
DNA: TGTGCCAGCAACCCGGACAGGGGGGGTCGCGAGCAGTACTTC

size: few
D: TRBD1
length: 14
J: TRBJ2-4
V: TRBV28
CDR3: CASSWTGLKNIQYF
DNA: TGTGCCAGCAGTTGGACAGGGCTAAAAAACATTCAGTACTTC

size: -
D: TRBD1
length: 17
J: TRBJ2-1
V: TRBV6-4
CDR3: CASSALGTGGHYNEQFF
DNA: TGTGCCAGCAGTGCCCTCGGGACAGGGGGCCACTACAATGAGCAGTTCTTC

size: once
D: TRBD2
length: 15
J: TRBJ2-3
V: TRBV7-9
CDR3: CASSLSSGYTDTQYF
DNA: TGTGCCAGCAGCTTGTCTAGCGGTTACACAGATACGCAGTATTTT

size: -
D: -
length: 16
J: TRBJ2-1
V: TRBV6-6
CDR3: CASRPLLRGGRNEQFF
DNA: TGTGCCAGCAGACCACTTTTGAGGGGGGGCCGCAATGAGCAGTTCTTC

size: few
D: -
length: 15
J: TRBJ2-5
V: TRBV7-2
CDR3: CASSLAARVYETQYF
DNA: TGTGCCAGCAGCTTGGCTGCCAGGGTTTACGAGACCCAGTACTTC

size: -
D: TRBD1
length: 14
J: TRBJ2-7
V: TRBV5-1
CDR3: CASSWTGGGDEQYF
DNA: TGCGCCAGCAGCTGGACAGGGGGCGGCGACGAGCAGTACTTC

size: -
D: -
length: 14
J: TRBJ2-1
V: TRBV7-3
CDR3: CASSFRTTDNEQFF
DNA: TGTGCCAGCAGCTTTAGGACTACCGACAATGAGCAGTTCTTC

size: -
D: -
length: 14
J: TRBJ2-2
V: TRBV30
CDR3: CAWSDGPGTGELFF
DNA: TGTGCCTGGAGTGATGGGCCTGGGACCGGGGAGCTGTTTTTT

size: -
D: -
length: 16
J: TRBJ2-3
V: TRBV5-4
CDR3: CASSLSQGFGTDTQYF
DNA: TGTGCCAGCAGCTTGTCCCAGGGTTTTGGAACAGATACGCAGTATTTT

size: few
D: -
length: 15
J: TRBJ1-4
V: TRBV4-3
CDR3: CASSQESRPEGKLFF
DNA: TGCGCCAGCAGCCAAGAGAGTCGCCCCGAGGGAAAACTGTTTTTT

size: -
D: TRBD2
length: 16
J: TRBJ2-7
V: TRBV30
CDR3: CAWSVPRTSGSYEQYF
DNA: TGTGCCTGGAGTGTACCCCGGACTAGCGGGAGTTACGAGCAGTACTTC

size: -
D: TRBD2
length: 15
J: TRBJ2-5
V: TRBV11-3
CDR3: CASSYLAGGLETQYF
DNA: TGTGCCAGCAGCTATTTAGCGGGGGGCCTGGAGACCCAGTACTTC